The 21 T cell receptor beta chains below all came from one sample that was sequenced in a study of neurological immune-mediated disorders. MiXCR was run by TCRdb on the 5' RACE reads, yielding one entry per CDR3 protein. The table records 30,000 to 40,000 distinct CDR3 sequences, about 3.8% of them present only once. Sequenced: PBMCs. These receptors were obtained from a man aged 25-45 years with multiple sclerosis.

The CDR3, as DNA: TGCGCCAGCAGCCAAGACAGGGGCTCAGATACGCAGTATTTT. Translation: CASSQDRGSDTQYF. The gene calls are TRBV4-3 and TRBJ2-3; a weak D match, TRBD1 (6 bases). Trimming removed 0 bases from V and 4 bases from J, with 8 bases in between. The CDR3 length is 14 residues. Germline V gives CDR1 LGHNA, CDR2 YSLEER.

This clonotype came up many times. This sequence joins TRBV5-1 and TRBJ1-4; 9 bases are a match to TRBD1. The CDR3 has 16 residues. With V trimmed by 4 bases and J by 0 bases, 4 bases remained unmatched. From germline, CDR1 is SGHRS and CDR2 YFSETQ. The CDR3 sequence: CASSRTGATTNEKLFF. For the CDR3, the DNA is TGCGCCAGCAGCAGGACAGGGGCCACAACTAATGAAAAACTGTTTTTT.

A few counts support this clonotype. The V gene is TRBV20-1, the J gene TRBJ2-1; possibly TRBD1 for D (5 bases). The V end was cut by 6 bases, the J end by 2 bases, with 14 bases between. The CDR3 is 14 amino acids. The V gene's germline CDR1 is DFQATT and CDR2 SNEGSKA (reference sequence). The CDR3 sequence: CSATIGDAYNEQFF. The CDR3 nucleotides read TGCAGTGCCACCATAGGGGATGCCTACAATGAGCAGTTCTTC.

This clonotype was observed at least ten times. The V call is TRBV3-1, the J call TRBJ2-2; maybe TRBD2 (5 bases). There are 17 residues in the CDR3. Trimming removed 2 bases at V and 0 bases at J, with 13 bases between. The germline V gene encodes CDR1 LGHDT and CDR2 YNNKEL (reference sequence). The CDR3 loop is CASSQFGEGANTGELFF. The CDR3 DNA reads as TGTGCCAGCAGCCAATTTGGTGAGGGAGCGAACACCGGGGAGCTGTTTTTT. Combining the CDR3 with reference TRBV3-1 and TRBJ2-2 gives the whole variable domain DTAVSQTPKYLVTQMGNDKSIKCEQNLGHDTMYWYKQDSKKFLKIMFSYNNKELIINETVPNRFSPKSPDKAHLNLHINSLELGDSAVYFCASSQFGEGANTGELFFGEGSRLTVL.

This clonotype has a count of ten or more. The chain couples TRBV4-1 to TRBJ1-1, with D unresolved. This CDR3 comprises 15 residues. Germline values: CDR1 MGHRA, CDR2 YSYEKL. With 0 bases removed from V and 2 bases from J, the gap between germline ends came to 10 bases. CDR3 nucleotides: TGCGCCAGCAGCCAAGAGATTCGCTCCAACACTGAAGCTTTCTTT. It codes for CASSQEIRSNTEAFF.

In its sample, this clonotype was seen many times. This chain links TRBV5-1 with TRBJ2-3; the D gene is possibly TRBD1 (6 bases). Germline lookup yields CDR1 SGHRS and CDR2 YFSETQ. V was trimmed by 4 bases and J by 3 bases, leaving 6 bases between them. This CDR3 comprises 12 residues. The chain's CDR3 is CASSTGTDTQYF. For the CDR3, the DNA is TGCGCCAGCAGCACAGGGACAGATACGCAGTATTTT.

The rearrangement joins TRBV7-8 to TRBJ1-5; TRBD1 is a possible D gene (5 bases). The length of the CDR3 is 15 residues. In germline, CDR1 is SGHVS, CDR2 FQNEAQ. V gave up 5 bases and J gave up 1 base, with 12 bases separating them. CDR3 residues: CASSPHEGSNQPQHF. In DNA, the CDR3 is TGTGCCAGCAGCCCCCACGAGGGGAGCAATCAGCCCCAGCATTTT.

In its sample, this clonotype ranks as medium-sized. This sequence joins TRBV29-1 and TRBJ2-2; the D gene could be TRBD1 or TRBD2 (5 bases each). V lost 6 bases, J lost 0 bases, and 14 bases lay in between. The CDR3 is 15 residues long. The germline V gene has CDR1 SQVTM and CDR2 ANQGSEA. The CDR3 bases are TGCAGCGTGACGGGACCGACTACGAACACCGGGGAGCTGTTTTTT. Its translation: CSVTGPTTNTGELFF.

The CDR3 nucleotides are TGTGCCAGCAGCCAGGACAGGGCGGGCTACACCTTC. Translating it yields CASSQDRAGYTF. This chain connects TRBV6-5 to TRBJ1-2, with 8 bases fitting TRBD1. Germline V gene lookup returns CDR1 MNHEY and CDR2 SVGAGI. J lost 8 bases, V lost 6 bases, and 5 bases had no gene match. The CDR3 contains 12 residues.

This clonotype was detected many times. J is TRBJ1-6 and V is TRBV10-2, with 8 bases fitting TRBD1. Germline values: CDR1 WSHSY, CDR2 SAAADI. V shed 6 bases and J 8 bases; nucleotides not matched to a gene: 9. The CDR3 totals 15 residues. The CDR3 here is CASRTQDRVDSPLHF. CDR3 DNA: TGCGCCAGCAGGACCCAGGACAGGGTTGATTCACCCCTCCACTTT.

This clonotype was observed many times. This chain uses TRBV20-1 with TRBJ2-7; D ambiguous. Deletions cut 5 bases from V and 4 bases from J, with 12 bases between. CDR1 and CDR2 from the germline V gene are DFQATT and SNEGSKA (reference sequence). The CDR3 is 12 amino acids. The CDR3 loop reads CSAPSRTYEQYF. CDR3 nucleotides: TGCAGTGCTCCATCGCGAACTTACGAGCAGTACTTC.

This clonotype has a count of ten or more. The genes are TRBV9 and TRBJ2-7; D gene ambiguous. Germline V gives CDR1 SGDLS, CDR2 YYNGEE. The V gene lost 0 bases and the J gene lost 1 base, with 8 bases spanning the gap. The CDR3 is made up of 14 amino acids. The CDR3 DNA reads as TGTGCCAGCAGCGTAGACAGCCGTTCCTACGAGCAGTACTTC. Protein: CASSVDSRSYEQYF.

This clonotype was counted at least ten times. The chain employs TRBV11-3 and TRBJ2-5; D call uncertain. The length of the CDR3 is 15 residues. The V and J ends lost 1 base and 0 bases respectively, with 9 bases between them. In germline, CDR1 is SGHNT, CDR2 YENEEA. The CDR3 DNA reads TGTGCCAGCAGCTTAGGCCAGACGTACCAAGAGACCCAGTACTTC. It yields the protein CASSLGQTYQETQYF.

This clonotype has ten or more counts. The chain carries TRBV9 and TRBJ2-7, with D perhaps matching TRBD1 (6 bases). Germline V gene lookup returns CDR1 SGDLS and CDR2 YYNGEE. The V end lost 0 bases, the J end lost 2 bases, and 12 bases lay between the germline ends. The CDR3 sequence is 15 residues long. The DNA for the CDR3 is TGTGCCAGCAGCGTAGCTACAGGGAAGGCCTACGAGCAGTACTTC. Translation gives CASSVATGKAYEQYF.

This clonotype was detected ten times or more. The chain links TRBV5-5 to TRBJ2-7, with TRBD2 matching over 14 bases. V gave up 0 bases and J gave up 6 bases; unmatched junction bases: 2. The CDR3 loop spans 15 amino acids. CDR1 and CDR2 from the germline V gene are SGHKS and YYEKEE (reference sequence). The CDR3, as DNA: TGTGCCAGCAGCTTGGGGACTAGCGGGGGGCGCGAGCAGTACTTC. Amino acid sequence: CASSLGTSGGREQYF.

This clonotype was counted only a few times. At one end, the junction sequence differs from germline, possibly due to a read error. The gene calls are TRBV6-5 and TRBJ1-6; 7 bases align to TRBD1. CDR3 length: 16 residues. The germline gives CDR1 MNHEY, CDR2 SVGAGI. The CDR3 here is CASSSFKQGRGSPLNF. The CDR3 DNA reads as TGTGCCAGCAGCTCCTTCAAACAGGGCAGGGGGTCACCCCTCAACTTT.

The chain links TRBV6-6 to TRBJ1-1; the D is unclear. Trimming removed 2 bases from V and 5 bases from J, with 15 bases in between. This CDR3 is 15 amino acids long. The germline gives CDR1 MNHNY, CDR2 SVGAGI (reference sequence). CDR3 protein: CASSYDPIGRTEAFF. DNA of the CDR3: TGTGCCAGCAGTTACGACCCGATAGGGAGGACTGAAGCTTTCTTT.

This clonotype came up many times. The V and J genes are TRBV2 and TRBJ1-5, with D perhaps TRBD1 (5 bases). V shed 3 bases and J shed 4 bases, with 10 bases lying between them. This CDR3 contains 14 residues. Germline V CDR1 and CDR2: SNHLY, FYNNEI. CDR3 DNA sequence: TGTGCCAGCAGTGATAGGGGCCTAAATCAGCCCCAGCATTTT. Translating it yields CASSDRGLNQPQHF.

This clonotype appeared many times. This chain links TRBV5-1 with TRBJ2-7, with a weak D call TRBD1 (6 bases). Between the trimmed V and J ends, which lost 0 bases and 5 bases, there was a span of 12 bases. Germline V gene lookup returns CDR1 SGHRS and CDR2 YFSETQ. The CDR3 extends over 14 amino acids. This CDR3 is CASSLGQGYNEQYF. As DNA, the CDR3 is TGCGCCAGCAGCTTGGGCCAGGGGTACAACGAGCAGTACTTC.

This clonotype was counted at least ten times. The V gene is TRBV5-1, the J gene TRBJ1-1; D remains unclear. CDR1 and CDR2 (germline): SGHRS, YFSETQ. CDR3 size: 12 residues. Trimming took 3 bases from V and 0 from J, leaving 3 bases between them. The CDR3 loop reads CASSSVNTEAFF. In nucleotides, the CDR3 is TGCGCCAGCAGCTCGGTGAACACTGAAGCTTTCTTT.

This clonotype was seen repeatedly, ten times or more. The gene calls are TRBV2 and TRBJ1-5; D is perhaps TRBD1 (5 bases). Germline CDR1 reads SNHLY; CDR2 reads FYNNEI. V was clipped by 6 bases and J by 2 bases, with 14 bases between them. The CDR3 runs 15 residues. The CDR3 protein is CASRGREGGNQPQHF. CDR3 sequence (DNA): TGTGCCAGCAGGGGGCGAGAAGGGGGCAATCAGCCCCAGCATTTT.